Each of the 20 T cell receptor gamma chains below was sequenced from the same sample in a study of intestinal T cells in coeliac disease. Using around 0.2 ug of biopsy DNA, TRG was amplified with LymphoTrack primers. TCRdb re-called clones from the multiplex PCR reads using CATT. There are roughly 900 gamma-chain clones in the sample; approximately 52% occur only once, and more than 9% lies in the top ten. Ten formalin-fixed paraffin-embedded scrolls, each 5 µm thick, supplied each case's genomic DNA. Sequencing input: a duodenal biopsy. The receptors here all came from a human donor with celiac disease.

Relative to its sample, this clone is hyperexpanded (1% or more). The CDR3 coding sequence is TGTGCCACCTGGGACACCCATTATAAGAAACTCTTT. Translating gives CATWDTHYKKLF. The chain employs TRGV3 and TRGJ1 or TRGJ2. The CDR3 contains 12 residues. The V gene end was trimmed by 2 bases and the J gene end by 5 bases; junction bases not matched to a gene: 3. Germline V gene data show CDR1 as VTNTFY and CDR2 as YDVSTARD (reference sequence).

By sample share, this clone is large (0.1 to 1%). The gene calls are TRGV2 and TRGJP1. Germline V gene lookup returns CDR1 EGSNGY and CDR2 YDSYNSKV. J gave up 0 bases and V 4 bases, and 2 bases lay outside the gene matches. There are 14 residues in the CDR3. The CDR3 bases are TGTGCCACCTGGGATAATACCACTGGTTGGTTCAAGATATTT. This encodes CATWDNTTGWFKIF.

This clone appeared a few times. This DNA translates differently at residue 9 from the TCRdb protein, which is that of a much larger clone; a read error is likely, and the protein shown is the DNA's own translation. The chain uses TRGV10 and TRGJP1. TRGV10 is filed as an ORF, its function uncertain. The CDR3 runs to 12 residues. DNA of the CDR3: TGTGCTGCGTTAGACACTGGTTGGCTCAAGATATTT. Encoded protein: CAALDTGWLKIF.

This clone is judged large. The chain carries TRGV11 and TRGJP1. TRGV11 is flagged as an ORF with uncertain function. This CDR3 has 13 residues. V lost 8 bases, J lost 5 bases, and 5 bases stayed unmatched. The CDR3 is CACWTRTGWFKIF. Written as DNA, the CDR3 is TGTGCCTGCTGGACCCGAACTGGTTGGTTCAAGATATTT.

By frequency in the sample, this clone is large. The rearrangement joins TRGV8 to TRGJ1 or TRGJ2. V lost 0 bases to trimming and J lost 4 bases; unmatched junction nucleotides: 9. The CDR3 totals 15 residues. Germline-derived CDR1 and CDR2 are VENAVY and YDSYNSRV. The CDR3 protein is CATWDRRQGYYKKLF. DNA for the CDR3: TGTGCCACCTGGGATAGGCGACAGGGGTATTATAAGAAACTCTTT.

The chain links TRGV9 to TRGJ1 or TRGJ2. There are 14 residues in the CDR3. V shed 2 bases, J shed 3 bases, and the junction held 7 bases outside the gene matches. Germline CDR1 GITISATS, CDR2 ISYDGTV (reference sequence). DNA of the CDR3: TGTGCCTTGTGGGAGGGCCTTCTTTATTATAAGAAACTCTTT. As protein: CALWEGLLYYKKLF.

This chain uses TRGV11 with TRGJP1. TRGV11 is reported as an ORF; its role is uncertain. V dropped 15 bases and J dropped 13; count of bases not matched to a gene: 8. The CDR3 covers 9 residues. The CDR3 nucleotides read TGTGCCCTCCCGATGTTCAAGATATTT. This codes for CALPMFKIF.

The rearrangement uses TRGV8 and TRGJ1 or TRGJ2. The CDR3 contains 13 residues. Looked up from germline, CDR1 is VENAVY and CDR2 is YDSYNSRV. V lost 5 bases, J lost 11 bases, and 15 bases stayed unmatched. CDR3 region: CATWVGGGKEKLF. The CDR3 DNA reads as TGTGCCACCTGGGTGGGGGGGGGTAAGGAGAAACTCTTT.

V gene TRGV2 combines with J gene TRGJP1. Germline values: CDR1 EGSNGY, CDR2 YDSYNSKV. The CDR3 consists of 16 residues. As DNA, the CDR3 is TGTGCACCTGGGACGGGCGATGAGGCCACTGGTTGGTTCAAGATATTT. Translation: CAPGTGDEATGWFKIF.

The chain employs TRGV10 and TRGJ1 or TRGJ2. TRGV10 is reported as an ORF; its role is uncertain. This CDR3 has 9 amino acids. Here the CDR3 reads CARGILKLF. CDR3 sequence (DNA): TGTGCGCGTGGGATTTTGAAACTCTTT.

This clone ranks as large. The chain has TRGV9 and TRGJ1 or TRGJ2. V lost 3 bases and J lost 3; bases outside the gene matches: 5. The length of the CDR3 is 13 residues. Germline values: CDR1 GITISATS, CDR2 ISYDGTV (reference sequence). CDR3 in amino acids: CALWELFYYKKLF. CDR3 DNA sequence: TGTGCCTTGTGGGAGTTATTTTATTATAAGAAACTCTTT.

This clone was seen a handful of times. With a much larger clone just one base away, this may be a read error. The CDR3 region has the DNA TGTGCCACCTGGGACCTTGAGGGGATTAGTGATTGGATCAAGACGTTT. Residues: CATWDLEGISDWIKTF. The gene calls are TRGV3 and TRGJP2. The CDR3 spans 16 residues. The ends lost 3 bases at V and 4 bases at J; junction bases unmatched: 11. Germline CDR1 and CDR2: VTNTFY and YDVSTARD (reference sequence).

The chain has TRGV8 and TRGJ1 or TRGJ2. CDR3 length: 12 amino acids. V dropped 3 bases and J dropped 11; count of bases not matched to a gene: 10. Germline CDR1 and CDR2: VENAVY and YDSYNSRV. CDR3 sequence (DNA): TGTGCCACCTGGGATGGCGCATTGGAGAAACTCTTT. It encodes CATWDGALEKLF.

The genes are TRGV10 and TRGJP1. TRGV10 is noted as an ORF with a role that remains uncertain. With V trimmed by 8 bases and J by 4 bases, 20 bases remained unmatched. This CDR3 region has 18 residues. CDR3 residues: CAAWDYKGGWGTGWFKIF. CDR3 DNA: TGTGCTGCGTGGGATTATAAAGGTGGATGGGGCACTGGTTGGTTCAAGATATTT.

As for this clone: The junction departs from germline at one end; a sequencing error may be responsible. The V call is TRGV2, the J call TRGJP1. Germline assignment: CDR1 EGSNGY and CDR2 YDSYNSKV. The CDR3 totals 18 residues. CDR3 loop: CATWDGPTYDTAGRFKIF. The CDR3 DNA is TGTGCCACCTGGGACGGCCCCACTTATGATACCGCTGGTCGGTTCAAGATATTT.

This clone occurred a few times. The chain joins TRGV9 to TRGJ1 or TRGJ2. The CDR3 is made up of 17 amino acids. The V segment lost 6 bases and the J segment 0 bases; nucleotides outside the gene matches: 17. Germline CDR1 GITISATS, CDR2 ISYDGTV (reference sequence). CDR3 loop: CALWHFARRENYYKKLF. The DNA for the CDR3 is TGTGCCTTGTGGCATTTCGCGCGTCGTGAGAATTATTATAAGAAACTCTTT.

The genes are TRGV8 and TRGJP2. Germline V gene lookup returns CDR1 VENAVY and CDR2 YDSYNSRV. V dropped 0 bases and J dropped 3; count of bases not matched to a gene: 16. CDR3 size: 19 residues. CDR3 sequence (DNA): TGTGCCACCTGGGATAGGGGGGAGGGATATATAGGTAGTGATTGGATCAAGACGTTT. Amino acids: CATWDRGEGYIGSDWIKTF.

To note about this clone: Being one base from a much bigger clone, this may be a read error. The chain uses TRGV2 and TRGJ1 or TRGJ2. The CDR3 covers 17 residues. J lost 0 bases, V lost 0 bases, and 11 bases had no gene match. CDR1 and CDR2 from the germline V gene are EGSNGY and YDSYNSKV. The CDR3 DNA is TGTGCCACCTGGGACGGGCCTGAGTTAGGGAATTATTATAAGAAACTCTTT. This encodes CATWDGPELGNYYKKLF.

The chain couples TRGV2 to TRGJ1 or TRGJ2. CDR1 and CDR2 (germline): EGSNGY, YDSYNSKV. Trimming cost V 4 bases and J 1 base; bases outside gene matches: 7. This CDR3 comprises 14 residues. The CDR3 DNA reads TGTGCCACCTGGGATATAGGCAATTATTATAAGAAACTCTTT. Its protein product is CATWDIGNYYKKLF.

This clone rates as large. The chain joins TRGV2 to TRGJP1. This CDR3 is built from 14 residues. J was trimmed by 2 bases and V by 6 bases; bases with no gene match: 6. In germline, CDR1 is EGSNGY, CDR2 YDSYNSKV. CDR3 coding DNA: TGTGCCACCTGGTGGGGGACCACTGGTTGGTTCAAGATATTT. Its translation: CATWWGTTGWFKIF.